The rows below give T cell receptor beta chains drawn from one sample of a study of blood T cell repertoires in COVID-19. Produced via immunoSEQ multiplex PCR; TCRdb's table is partial and in-frame only. The sample holds 300,000 to 350,000 clones, 85% to 90% seen once. The sequencing input was peripheral blood. The source of these receptors is a woman aged 45-60 years with COVID-19, enrolled during active disease. Each CDR3 is given with its conserved first and last residue. The order of the fields is CDR3 protein, CDR3 DNA, D gene, V gene, J gene. The D gene is left open where the match is weak.

CASSGRGRSGANVLTF	TGTGCCAGCAGTGGCAGGGGACGCTCTGGGGCCAACGTCCTGACTTTC	.	TRBV6-1	TRBJ2-6
CASSKLRTVDSPLHF	TGTGCCAGCAGCAAATTGAGGACAGTCGATTCACCCCTCCACTTT	.	TRBV21-1	TRBJ1-6
CSVQIGRAPNYGYTF	TGCAGTGTTCAAATAGGGCGGGCGCCTAACTATGGCTACACCTTC	.	TRBV29-1	TRBJ1-2
CASSRYRATQETQYF	TGTGCCAGCTCACGGTACAGGGCCACTCAAGAGACCCAGTACTTC	.	TRBV18	TRBJ2-5
CASSYELTSPTDTQYF	TGTGCCAGCAGTTATGAACTAACAAGCCCCACAGATACGCAGTATTTT	.	TRBV6-6	TRBJ2-3
CASSITGAYEQYF	TGTGCCAGTAGTATAACAGGGGCCTACGAGCAGTACTTC	TRBD1	TRBV19	TRBJ2-7
CSAGERGPPYEQYF	TGCAGCGCGGGGGAGCGGGGGCCGCCCTACGAGCAGTACTTC	TRBD2	TRBV29-1	TRBJ2-7
CASSHTQTGVDTEAFF	TGTGCCAGCAGCCATACCCAGACAGGGGTAGACACTGAAGCTTTCTTT	TRBD1	TRBV3-1/TRBV3-2	TRBJ1-1
CASSETGFQETQYF	TGCGCCAGCAGTGAGACCGGTTTCCAAGAGACCCAGTACTTC	.	TRBV10-1	TRBJ2-5
CASSTRWGYTF	TGTGCCAGTAGTACGCGCTGGGGCTACACCTTC	.	TRBV19	TRBJ1-2
CASSTLDRIYNEQFF	TGTGCCAGCAGTACCCTCGACAGAATCTACAATGAGCAGTTCTTC	.	TRBV27	TRBJ2-1
CASSLVQGPYEQYF	TGTGCCAGCAGCTTAGTTCAGGGGCCCTACGAGCAGTACTTC	.	TRBV7-9	TRBJ2-7
CASRNRGSLNQPQHF	TGTGCCAGTAGAAATAGGGGATCGTTGAATCAGCCCCAGCATTTT	.	TRBV19	TRBJ1-5